This section outlines one TCR beta chain sequence together with its context. Seattle's cohort entered during active infection and was followed longitudinally. CDR1 is KGHSH, CDR2 LQKENI, per germline. The CDR3 contains 15 residues. The V and J ends lost 6 bases and 0 bases, in that order; junction bases with no gene match: 4. Methods used by the authors: By means of reference gene primer amplification, nucleated cell counts were estimated. Repertoires were generated with immunoSEQ multiplex PCR, while TCRdb's copy carries only in-frame clones and drops some. V and J calls and clone size come straight from that table; D and trimming were deduced from the DNA. The profile covers fewer than 600,000 clones, with 80% to 90% appearing a single time and around 0.9% taken by the ten largest. These data are taken from a study of blood T cell repertoires in COVID-19. Study context: There were acute and convalescent COVID-19 samples, and they came from the United States, Italy and Spain. Nucleic acid was either cDNA or gDNA, and it came from T cells, B-cell-depleted T cells, or PBMCs.

The chain has TRBV18 and TRBJ1-2, with TRBD1 matching over 10 bases. The material sequenced was peripheral blood. The source of this sequence is a man between 18 and 29 years old with COVID-19, enrolled during active disease. This CDR3 is CASSGQGISNYGYTF. CDR3 nucleotides: TGTGCCAGCTCGGGACAGGGGATCTCTAACTATGGCTACACCTTC. The entire variable domain, with the rest obtained from reference TRBV18 and TRBJ1-2, is as follows: NAGVMQNPRHLVRRRGQEARLRCSPMKGHSHVYWYRQLPEEGLKFMVYLQKENIIDESGMPKERFSAEFPKEGPSILRIQQVVRGDSAAYFCASSGQGISNYGYTFGSGTRLTVV.